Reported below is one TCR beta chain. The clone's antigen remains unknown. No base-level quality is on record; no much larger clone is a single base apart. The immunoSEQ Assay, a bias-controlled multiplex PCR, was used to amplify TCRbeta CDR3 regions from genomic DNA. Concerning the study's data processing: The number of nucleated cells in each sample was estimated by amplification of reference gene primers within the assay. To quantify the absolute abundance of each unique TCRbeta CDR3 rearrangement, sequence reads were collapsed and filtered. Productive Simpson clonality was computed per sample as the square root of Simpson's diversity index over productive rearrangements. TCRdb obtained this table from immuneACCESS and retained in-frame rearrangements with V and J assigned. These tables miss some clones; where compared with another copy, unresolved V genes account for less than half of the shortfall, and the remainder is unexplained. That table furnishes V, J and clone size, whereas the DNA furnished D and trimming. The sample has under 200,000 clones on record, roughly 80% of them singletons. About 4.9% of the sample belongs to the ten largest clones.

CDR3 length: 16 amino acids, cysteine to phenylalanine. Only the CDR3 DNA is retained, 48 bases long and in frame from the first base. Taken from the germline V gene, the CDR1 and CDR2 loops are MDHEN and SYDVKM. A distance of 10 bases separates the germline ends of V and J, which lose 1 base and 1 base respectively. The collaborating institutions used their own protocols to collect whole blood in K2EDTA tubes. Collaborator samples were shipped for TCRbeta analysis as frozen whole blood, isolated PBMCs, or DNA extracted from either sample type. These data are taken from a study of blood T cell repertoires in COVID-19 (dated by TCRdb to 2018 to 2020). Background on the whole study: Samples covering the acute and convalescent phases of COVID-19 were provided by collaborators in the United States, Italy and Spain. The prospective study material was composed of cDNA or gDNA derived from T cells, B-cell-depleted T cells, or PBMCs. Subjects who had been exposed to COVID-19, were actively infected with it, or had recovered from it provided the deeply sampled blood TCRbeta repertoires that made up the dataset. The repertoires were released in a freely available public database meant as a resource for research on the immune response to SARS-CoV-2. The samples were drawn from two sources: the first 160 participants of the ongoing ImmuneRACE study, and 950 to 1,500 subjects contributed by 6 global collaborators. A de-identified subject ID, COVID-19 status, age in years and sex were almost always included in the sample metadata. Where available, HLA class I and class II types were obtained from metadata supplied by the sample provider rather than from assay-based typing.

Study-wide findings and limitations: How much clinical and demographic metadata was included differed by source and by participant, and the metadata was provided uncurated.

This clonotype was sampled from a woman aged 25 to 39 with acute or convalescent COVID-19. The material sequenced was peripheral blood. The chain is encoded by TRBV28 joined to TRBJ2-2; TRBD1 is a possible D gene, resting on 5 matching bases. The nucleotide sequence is TGTGCCAGCAGTTTATTCATCCAGGGGAACACCGGGGAGCTGTTTTTT. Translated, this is CASSLFIQGNTGELFF. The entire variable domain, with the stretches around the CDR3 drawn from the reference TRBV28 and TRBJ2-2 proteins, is DVKVTQSSRYLVKRTGEKVFLECVQDMDHENMFWYRQDPGLGLRLIYFSYDVKMKEKGDIPEGYSVSREKKERFSLILESASTNQTSMYLCASSLFIQGNTGELFFGEGSRLTVL.